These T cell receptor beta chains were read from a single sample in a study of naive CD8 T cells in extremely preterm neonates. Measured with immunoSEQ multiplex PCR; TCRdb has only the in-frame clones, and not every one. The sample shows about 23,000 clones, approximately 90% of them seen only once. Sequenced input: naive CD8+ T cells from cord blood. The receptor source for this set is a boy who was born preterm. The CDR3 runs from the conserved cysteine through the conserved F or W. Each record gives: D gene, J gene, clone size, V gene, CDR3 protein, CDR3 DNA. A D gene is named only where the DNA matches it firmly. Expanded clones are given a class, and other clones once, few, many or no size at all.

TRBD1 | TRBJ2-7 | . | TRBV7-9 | CASSFGQGYEQYF | TGTGCCAGCAGCTTCGGACAGGGCTACGAGCAGTACTTC
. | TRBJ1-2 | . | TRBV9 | CASSVGGGYTF | TGTGCCAGCAGCGTAGGGGGCGGCTACACCTTC
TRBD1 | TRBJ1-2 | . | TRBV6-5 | CASSYSGGGGYTF | TGTGCCAGCAGTTACTCAGGGGGCGGTGGCTACACCTTC
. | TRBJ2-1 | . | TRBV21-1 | CASSKTSGSYNEQFF | TGTGCCAGCAGCAAAACTAGCGGCTCCTACAATGAGCAGTTCTTC
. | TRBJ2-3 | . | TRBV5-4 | CASSSLASTDTQYF | TGTGCCAGCAGCTCGTTAGCTAGCACAGATACGCAGTATTTT
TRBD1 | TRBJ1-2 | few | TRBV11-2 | CASSLTGGYGYTF | TGTGCCAGCAGCTTGACAGGGGGCTATGGCTACACCTTC
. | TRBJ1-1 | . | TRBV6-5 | CASSYGNRMNTEAFF | TGTGCCAGCAGTTACGGGAACAGAATGAACACTGAAGCTTTCTTT
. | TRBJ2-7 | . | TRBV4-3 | CASSQDTSSYEQYF | TGCGCCAGCAGCCAAGATACGAGTTCCTACGAGCAGTACTTC
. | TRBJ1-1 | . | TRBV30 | CAWGQNTEAFF | TGTGCCTGGGGACAGAACACTGAAGCTTTCTTT
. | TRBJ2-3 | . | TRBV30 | CAWSGDTQYF | TGTGCCTGGAGTGGGGATACGCAGTATTTT
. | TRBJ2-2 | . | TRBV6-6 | CASSYGTGELFF | TGTGCCAGCAGTTACGGGACAGGGGAGCTGTTTTTT
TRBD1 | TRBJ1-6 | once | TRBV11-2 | CASSRGQGGSPLHF | TGTGCCAGCAGCCGCGGACAGGGAGGGTCACCCCTCCACTTT
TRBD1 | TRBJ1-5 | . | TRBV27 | CASSYRGSNQPQHF | TGTGCCAGCAGTTACAGGGGAAGCAATCAGCCCCAGCATTTT
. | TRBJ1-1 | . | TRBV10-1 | CASSEGNTEAFF | TGCGCCAGCAGTGAGGGGAACACTGAAGCTTTCTTT
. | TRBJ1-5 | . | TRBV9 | CASSVGNQPQHF | TGTGCCAGCAGCGTAGGAAATCAGCCCCAGCATTTT
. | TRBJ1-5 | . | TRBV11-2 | CASSQGYSNQPQHF | TGTGCCAGCAGCCAGGGATATAGCAATCAGCCCCAGCATTTT
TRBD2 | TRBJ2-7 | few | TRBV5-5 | CASSWTSYEQYF | TGTGCCAGCAGCTGGACTAGCTACGAGCAGTACTTC
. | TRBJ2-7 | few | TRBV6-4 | CASSGVYEQYF | TGTGCCAGCAGTGGGGTTTACGAGCAGTACTTC
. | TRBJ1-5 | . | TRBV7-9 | CASSPPEASQPQHF | TGTGCCAGCAGTCCACCCGAGGCGAGTCAGCCCCAGCATTTT
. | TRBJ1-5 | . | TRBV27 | CASSLYGGRSNQPQHF | TGTGCCAGCAGTTTATACGGGGGGCGAAGCAATCAGCCCCAGCATTTT
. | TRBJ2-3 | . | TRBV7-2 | CASSLADDRDTQYF | TGTGCCAGCAGCTTAGCGGACGACAGGGATACGCAGTATTTT
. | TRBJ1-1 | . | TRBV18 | CASSPNTEAFF | TGTGCCAGCTCACCGAACACTGAAGCTTTCTTT
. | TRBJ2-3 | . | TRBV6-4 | CARNTSRRDTQYF | TGTGCCAGGAATACTAGCAGGCGGGATACGCAGTATTTT
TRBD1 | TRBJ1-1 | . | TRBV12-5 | CASGWTGNTEAFF | TGTGCTAGTGGTTGGACAGGGAACACTGAAGCTTTCTTT
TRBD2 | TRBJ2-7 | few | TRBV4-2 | CASSQGGGAYEQYF | TGTGCCAGCAGCCAAGGCGGGGGGGCCTACGAGCAGTACTTC
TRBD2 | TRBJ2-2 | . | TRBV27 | CASSLWTSGGAGELFF | TGTGCCAGCAGTTTATGGACTAGCGGGGGGGCCGGGGAGCTGTTTTTT
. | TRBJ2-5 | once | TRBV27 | CASSLQETQYF | TGTGCCAGCAGTTTACAAGAGACCCAGTACTTC
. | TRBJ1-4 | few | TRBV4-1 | CASSQDRNEKLFF | TGCGCCAGCAGCCAAGACAGGAATGAAAAACTGTTTTTT
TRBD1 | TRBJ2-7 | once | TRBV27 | CASSWTGGEQYF | TGTGCCAGCAGTTGGACAGGGGGCGAGCAGTACTTC
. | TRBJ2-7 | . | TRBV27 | CASRYRGGASYEQYF | TGTGCCAGCAGGTACAGGGGGGGGGCTTCCTACGAGCAGTACTTC
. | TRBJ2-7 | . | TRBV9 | CASSVEGTGIYDEQYF | TGTGCCAGCAGCGTAGAGGGCACAGGTATCTACGACGAGCAGTACTTC
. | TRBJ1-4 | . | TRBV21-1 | CASSTGTGNEKLFF | TGTGCCAGCAGCACCGGGACAGGGAATGAAAAACTGTTTTTT
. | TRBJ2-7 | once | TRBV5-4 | CASSVFRGGPYEQYF | TGTGCCAGCAGCGTCTTCAGGGGAGGCCCCTACGAGCAGTACTTC
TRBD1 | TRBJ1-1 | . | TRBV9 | CASSPGGTGNTEAFF | TGTGCCAGCAGCCCAGGGGGGACAGGGAACACTGAAGCTTTCTTT
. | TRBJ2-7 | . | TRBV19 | CASSRGDYEQYF | TGTGCCAGTAGTCGAGGGGACTACGAGCAGTACTTC
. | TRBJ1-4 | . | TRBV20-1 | CSARTNEKLFF | TGCAGTGCTAGGACAAATGAAAAACTGTTTTTT
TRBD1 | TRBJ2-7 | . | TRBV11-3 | CASSADRSSYEQYF | TGTGCCAGCAGCGCGGACAGGAGCTCCTACGAGCAGTACTTC
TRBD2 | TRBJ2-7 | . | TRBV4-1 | CASSQGLAGGYEQYF | TGCGCCAGCAGCCAAGGACTAGCGGGGGGATACGAGCAGTACTTC
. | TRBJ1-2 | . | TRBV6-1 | CASPGDYGYTF | TGTGCCAGCCCCGGGGACTATGGCTACACCTTC
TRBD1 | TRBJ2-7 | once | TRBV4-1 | CASSQDRQGAYEQYF | TGCGCCAGCAGCCAAGACCGGCAGGGGGCCTACGAGCAGTACTTC
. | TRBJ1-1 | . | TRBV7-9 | CASSSNTEAFF | TGTGCCAGCAGCTCAAACACTGAAGCTTTCTTT
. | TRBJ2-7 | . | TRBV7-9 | CASSITGYEQYF | TGTGCCAGCAGCATCACAGGGTACGAGCAGTACTTC
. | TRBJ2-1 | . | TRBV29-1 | CSDSSYNEQFF | TGCAGCGACAGCTCCTACAATGAGCAGTTCTTC
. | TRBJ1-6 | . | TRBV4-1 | CASSQNNSPLHF | TGCGCCAGCAGCCAAAATAATTCACCCCTCCACTTT
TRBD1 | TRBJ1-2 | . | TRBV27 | CASSLQGADGYTF | TGTGCCAGCAGTTTACAGGGGGCAGATGGCTACACCTTC
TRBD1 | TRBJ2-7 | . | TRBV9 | CASSVFPWTGVGYEQYF | TGTGCCAGCAGCGTATTCCCCTGGACAGGGGTAGGCTACGAGCAGTACTTC
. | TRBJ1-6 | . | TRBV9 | CASSVGYNSPLHF | TGTGCCAGCAGCGTAGGGTATAATTCACCCCTCCACTTT